These 29 T cell receptor beta chains were all obtained from the same sample, sequenced in a study of blood T cell repertoires in COVID-19. Assay: immunoSEQ multiplex PCR; the TCRdb copy retains only in-frame clones and omits some. The profile shows just under 65,000 clones, 78% of them singletons. Sequencing used peripheral blood. The receptors originated from a man in his 60s with COVID-19, enrolled during active disease.

This chain's CDR3 is CASSDALTGNKHEQYF. The CDR3 DNA sequence: TGTGCCAGCAGCGATGCCCTCACAGGGAATAAACACGAGCAGTACTTC. The genes are TRBV21-1 and TRBJ2-7; TRBD1, the table's D call, lacks a check against the DNA. TRBV21-1 is an annotated pseudogene. This CDR3 spans 16 amino acids.

The rearrangement uses TRBV2 and TRBJ1-2; D is perhaps TRBD1 (5 bases). V was clipped by 5 bases and J by 3 bases, with 10 bases between them. Germline V CDR1 and CDR2: SNHLY, FYNNEI. This CDR3 comprises 13 residues. CDR3 sequence reads: CASSPTEDYGYTF. In nucleotides, the CDR3 is TGTGCCAGCAGTCCGACAGAGGACTATGGCTACACCTTC.

The chain couples TRBV5-1 to TRBJ2-5; 7 bases are shared with TRBD1. Germline V gives CDR1 SGHRS, CDR2 YFSETQ. V was pared by 0 bases and J by 1 base, with 0 bases of the junction left unmatched. This CDR3 is 14 amino acids long. The CDR3 reads CASSLAGGQETQYF. For the CDR3, the DNA is TGCGCCAGCAGCTTGGCAGGGGGCCAAGAGACCCAGTACTTC.

The gene calls are TRBV18 and TRBJ2-1, with 7 positions matching TRBD1. This CDR3 is built from 13 residues. Germline V gene sequence: CDR1 KGHSH, CDR2 LQKENI. V shed 6 bases and J 6 bases; nucleotides not matched to a gene: 5. CDR3 protein: CASSSDRSNEQFF. CDR3 nucleotide sequence: TGTGCCAGCTCGTCGGACAGGAGCAATGAGCAGTTCTTC.

The CDR3 bases are TGTGCCAGCAGCTCGACAGGGGGTACCGGGGAGCTGTTTTTT. Translated, it gives CASSSTGGTGELFF. This rearrangement joins TRBV7-7 to TRBJ2-2; the match to TRBD1 covers 9 bases. Trimming took 4 bases from V and 5 from J; bases not matched to a gene: 2. The CDR3 length is 14 residues. CDR1 and CDR2 from the germline V gene are SSHAT and FNYEAQ (reference sequence). Full variable domain (rest looked up from reference TRBV7-7 and TRBJ2-2): GAGVSQSPRYKVTKRGQDVTLRCDPISSHATLYWYQQALGQGPEFLTYFNYEAQPDKSGLPSDRFSAERPEGSISTLTIQRTEQRDSAMYRCASSSTGGTGELFFGEGSRLTVL.

V is TRBV5-5 and J is TRBJ1-4; tentative D call: TRBD1 (5 bases). The ends were cut back, 6 bases at V and 7 bases at J, with 19 bases in the middle. This CDR3 comprises 15 residues. Germline CDR1 SGHKS, CDR2 YYEKEE (reference sequence). The CDR3 DNA reads TGTGCCAGCACCATTGGAAGCGCCAGGGCTGAAAAACTGTTTTTT. It codes for CASTIGSARAEKLFF.

The chain recombines TRBV30 with TRBJ2-1; TRBD2 matches 9 bases. This CDR3 is built from 15 residues. CDR1 and CDR2 from the germline V gene are GTSNPN and SVGIG (reference sequence). The V gene end was trimmed by 2 bases and the J gene end by 4 bases; junction bases not matched to a gene: 6. DNA of the CDR3: TGTGCCTGGAGTCAAGCTAGCGGGAAATACAATGAGCAGTTCTTC. Translating gives CAWSQASGKYNEQFF.

The V and J genes are TRBV4-2 and TRBJ2-5, with 9 bases identical to TRBD2. This CDR3 comprises 19 residues. Germline CDR1 is LGHNA and CDR2 is YNFKEQ. Germline trimming cut 0 bases from V and 5 bases from J; bases unmatched to any gene: 16. The CDR3 reads CASSQDPYFRAGGMETQYF. CDR3 bases: TGTGCCAGCAGCCAAGATCCGTATTTTCGGGCGGGAGGGATGGAGACCCAGTACTTC.

This clone was seen just once. The CDR3 DNA reads TGCGCCAGCAGCCAGCTAGCGGGGGTGCAAGAGACCCAGTACTTC. Translation gives CASSQLAGVQETQYF. The J gene is TRBJ2-5, the V gene TRBV4-1; 10 nucleotides align to TRBD2. V was pared by 3 bases and J by 2 bases, with 3 bases of the junction left unmatched. The CDR3 spans 15 residues. Germline V gene data show CDR1 as MGHRA and CDR2 as YSYEKL.

In DNA, the CDR3 is TGTGCCAGCAGGAATCGACAGGGCTATAATTCACCCCTCCACTTT. This translates into CASRNRQGYNSPLHF. The rearrangement links TRBV2 to TRBJ1-6, with 7 bases matching TRBD1. After removal of 6 bases from V and 3 bases from J, the junction contained 5 bases not matched to a gene. CDR1 SNHLY and CDR2 FYNNEI come from the germline V gene. The CDR3 loop spans 15 amino acids. Filled out from reference TRBV2 and TRBJ1-6, the complete variable domain reads EPEVTQTPSHQVTQMGQEVILRCVPISNHLYFYWYRQILGQKVEFLVSFYNNEISEKSEIFDDQFSVERPDGSNFTLKIRSTKLEDSAMYFCASRNRQGYNSPLHFGNGTRLTVT.

In DNA, the CDR3 is TGTGCCAGTAGACCCCCGGGACAGAGATCGACAGATACGCAGTATTTT. It encodes CASRPPGQRSTDTQYF. The chain links TRBV19 to TRBJ2-3, with TRBD1 matching 7 bases. Germline trimming cut 6 bases from V and 3 bases from J; bases unmatched to any gene: 12. The CDR3 has 16 amino acids. Germline loops: CDR1 LNHDA, CDR2 SQIVND (reference sequence).

The chain has TRBV29-1 and TRBJ1-4; D may be TRBD1 (6 bases). V gave up 4 bases and J gave up 0 bases, with 9 bases separating them. Germline loops: CDR1 SQVTM, CDR2 ANQGSEA. The CDR3 covers 14 residues. CDR3 region: CSVVQGATNEKLFF. For the CDR3, the DNA is TGCAGCGTTGTACAGGGTGCAACTAATGAAAAACTGTTTTTT.

This clone was observed a handful of times. The chain has TRBV5-6 and TRBJ2-1; 7 nucleotides line up with TRBD2. The V gene end was trimmed by 4 bases and the J gene end by 6 bases; junction bases not matched to a gene: 10. Germline loops: CDR1 SGHDT, CDR2 YYEEEE. This CDR3 is built from 15 residues. CDR3 in DNA: TGTGCCAGCAGCCCGCTAGCGGAGATCGTCAATGAGCAGTTCTTC. This gives the protein CASSPLAEIVNEQFF.

The CDR3 DNA reads as TGTGCCAGCAGCCCAAGGGTCACAGGGAGCACAGATACGCAGTATTTT. Its translation: CASSPRVTGSTDTQYF. The J gene is TRBJ2-3, the V gene TRBV3-1 (or the pseudogene TRBV3-2); possible D gene TRBD1, 6 bases. The CDR3 is 16 residues long. Trimming took off 4 bases at V and 0 bases at J, with 14 bases between the two ends. Germline values: CDR1 LGHDT, CDR2 YNNKEL (reference sequence).

This chain uses TRBV11-2 with TRBJ2-7; the D is unclear. Trimming removed 0 bases at V and 8 bases at J, with 14 bases between. Germline CDR1 and CDR2: SGHAT and FQNNGV. CDR3 size: 14 residues. CDR3 DNA: TGTGCCAGCAGCTTAGAGAGTATCCAGGCCAAGCAGTACTTC. Amino acids: CASSLESIQAKQYF.

J is TRBJ2-1 and V is TRBV6-5, with D uncertain. Trimming removed 2 bases from V and 6 bases from J, with 8 bases in between. The CDR3 length is 13 residues. Germline-derived CDR1 and CDR2 are MNHEY and SVGAGI. The CDR3 region has the DNA TGTGCCAGCAGTTACGACACCACCAATGAGCAGTTCTTC. Its translation is CASSYDTTNEQFF.

The genes are TRBV30 and TRBJ2-1, with D unclear. The germline V gene encodes CDR1 GTSNPN and CDR2 SVGIG (reference sequence). Trimming stripped 1 base from V and 6 bases from J, with 10 bases between. CDR3 size: 13 residues. In DNA form, the CDR3 reads TGTGCCTGGAGTGCTGGCCTGGCCAATGAGCAGTTCTTC. It specifies CAWSAGLANEQFF.

The chain recombines TRBV3-1 (or the pseudogene TRBV3-2) with TRBJ1-5, with a weak D call TRBD1 (6 bases). This CDR3 has 14 amino acids. Germline V gives CDR1 LGHDT, CDR2 YNNKEL (reference sequence). V shed 5 bases and J shed 7 bases, with 15 bases lying between them. CDR3 DNA: TGTGCCAGCAGCTTAACAGGGAGAGGACAGCCCCAGCATTTT. Its protein is CASSLTGRGQPQHF.

This rearrangement joins TRBV4-1 to TRBJ2-1; the D gene is possibly TRBD1 (5 bases). Germline loops: CDR1 MGHRA, CDR2 YSYEKL. The CDR3 contains 17 residues. Trimming stripped 1 base from V and 4 bases from J, with 17 bases between. This chain's CDR3 is CASSQVGSRQQYNEQFF. CDR3 DNA: TGCGCCAGCAGCCAAGTAGGGTCGAGACAGCAGTACAATGAGCAGTTCTTC.

The CDR3, as DNA: TGTGCCAGTAGTCAACCGAACCTCAGGGAAGAGAACACTGAAGCTTTCTTT. Translation gives CASSQPNLREENTEAFF. This chain uses TRBV19 with TRBJ1-1, with D possibly being TRBD1 (5 bases). CDR1 and CDR2 (germline): LNHDA, SQIVND (reference sequence). V shed 5 bases and J shed 1 base, with 20 bases lying between them. There are 17 residues in the CDR3.

This clone was seen only once. The chain has TRBV19 and TRBJ2-1, with D maybe TRBD2 (6 bases). The V and J ends lost 5 bases and 1 base respectively, with 9 bases between them. This CDR3 spans 14 amino acids. Germline V gives CDR1 LNHDA, CDR2 SQIVND (reference sequence). The CDR3, as DNA: TGTGCCAGTAGTCTTAGCGGTTCCTACAATGAGCAGTTCTTC. It encodes CASSLSGSYNEQFF.

The gene calls are TRBV11-3 and TRBJ2-1; 12 bases agree with TRBD2. V shed 8 bases, J shed 8 bases, and the junction held 7 bases outside the gene matches. The germline CDR1 and CDR2 sequences are SGHNT and YENEEA. There are 14 residues in the CDR3. For the CDR3, the DNA is TGTGCCAGCGCTAGACTAGCGGGAGACTATGAGCAGTTCTTC. Translating gives CASARLAGDYEQFF.

The J gene is TRBJ2-5, the V gene TRBV28; D might be TRBD1 (5 bases). The CDR3 has 13 residues. Trimming took off 8 bases at V and 2 bases at J, with 12 bases between the two ends. Germline CDR1 is MDHEN and CDR2 is SYDVKM. CDR3 sequence: CASSRGTQETQYF. CDR3 nucleotides: TGTGCCAGCTCTAGGGGAACACAAGAGACCCAGTACTTC.

This clone was seen only a few times. The chain has TRBV7-2 and TRBJ2-1; 9 bases agree with TRBD2. The CDR3 is made up of 15 amino acids. V trimming: 3 bases; J trimming: 6 bases; junction bases outside the gene matches: 6. Germline CDR1 reads SGHTA; CDR2 reads FQGNSA. DNA of the CDR3: TGTGCCAGCAGCTTTTCTCCGGGACTAGCCAATGAGCAGTTCTTC. Its translation: CASSFSPGLANEQFF.

The sample holds a few counts of this clone. This chain uses TRBV6-1 with TRBJ2-4; 7 nucleotides align to TRBD2. Germline V lookup: CDR1 MNHNS, CDR2 SASEGT. The V and J ends lost 0 bases and 6 bases, in that order; junction bases with no gene match: 2. The CDR3 has 14 amino acids. CDR3 coding DNA: TGTGCCAGCAGTGAAGCGGGGGGGGGAAACATTCAGTACTTC. It encodes CASSEAGGGNIQYF.

The rearrangement uses TRBV20-1 and TRBJ2-1; D perhaps matches TRBD2 (5 bases). The CDR3 spans 11 residues. The germline CDR1 and CDR2 sequences are DFQATT and SNEGSKA (reference sequence). With 6 bases removed from V and 4 bases from J, the gap between germline ends came to 7 bases. CDR3 amino acids: CSATRYNEQFF. CDR3 nucleotides: TGCAGTGCCACTAGATACAATGAGCAGTTCTTC.

This chain joins TRBV4-2 and TRBJ2-5; D possibly corresponds to TRBD1 (6 bases). V lost 3 bases and J lost 4, with 12 bases in between. The CDR3 spans 14 residues. From germline, CDR1 is LGHNA and CDR2 YNFKEQ. The CDR3 DNA sequence: TGTGCCAGCAGCCAGGACAGTTCTGCAGAGACCCAGTACTTC. It translates to CASSQDSSAETQYF.

The chain couples TRBV21-1 to TRBJ2-7; TRBD2 is the table's D call, not checked against the DNA. TRBV21-1 is marked as a pseudogene. The CDR3 sequence is 18 residues long. The DNA for the CDR3 is TGTGCCAGCAGCAAAGGAACTAGCGAACTCAACAAGGTTTCCGAGCAGTACTTC. Protein: CASSKGTSELNKVSEQYF.

This rearrangement joins TRBV14 to TRBJ2-2; 9 bases align to TRBD1. J lost 8 bases, V lost 4 bases, and 17 bases had no gene match. Germline assignment: CDR1 SGHDN and CDR2 FVKESK. The CDR3 extends over 18 amino acids. The CDR3 DNA is TGTGCCAGCAGCCCCGGGGACAGGGCTCTAGCAGGGTGGGGGGAGCTGTTTTTT. This sequence encodes CASSPGDRALAGWGELFF.